A selection of T cell receptor beta chains follows, all from one sample in a study of blood T cell repertoires in COVID-19. Some clones are missing from TCRdb's copy, which holds only in-frame ones; the method was immunoSEQ multiplex PCR. The repertoire holds just over 300,000 clones, with about 88% as singletons. The specimen was PBMCs or T cells enriched from blood (not recorded which). The source is a woman in her forties who had recovered from COVID-19. Each CDR3 is given with its conserved first and last residue. A D gene is named only where the DNA matches it firmly. The listing skips clone size in some rows; elsewhere it reads once, few, many or a size class.

NA,NA,TRBV5-1,14,TRBJ2-1,CASSYRFAANEQFF,TGCGCCAGCAGCTACCGGTTCGCGGCGAATGAGCAGTTCTTC
NA,NA,TRBV7-9,15,TRBJ2-5,CASSLVASRGETQYF,TGTGCCAGCAGCTTAGTAGCGTCCCGGGGAGAGACCCAGTACTTC
TRBD1,NA,TRBV11-2,12,TRBJ2-1,CASSPRTGWKFF,TGTGCCAGCAGCCCACGGACAGGGTGGAAGTTCTTC
NA,NA,TRBV6-2/TRBV6-3,15,TRBJ1-1,CASSYSIMGGTEAFF,TGTGCCAGCAGTTACTCGATAATGGGGGGCACTGAAGCTTTCTTT
TRBD2,NA,TRBV5-1,19,TRBJ2-1,CASSWGLAGEQSSYNEQFF,TGCGCCAGCAGCTGGGGACTAGCGGGGGAGCAGAGCTCCTACAATGAGCAGTTCTTC
NA,NA,TRBV7-9,13,TRBJ1-2,CASSLAREYGYTF,TGTGCCAGCAGCTTAGCGCGGGAGTATGGCTACACCTTC
TRBD1,few,TRBV19,14,TRBJ1-2,CASSATGGNYGYTF,TGTGCCAGTAGTGCGACAGGGGGCAACTATGGCTACACCTTC
NA,NA,TRBV5-1,15,TRBJ1-5,CASSLGQGSNQPQHF,TGCGCCAGCAGCTTGGGGCAGGGGAGCAATCAGCCCCAGCATTTT
TRBD1,NA,TRBV28,16,TRBJ1-1,CASSLSRGTGNTEAFF,TGTGCCAGCAGTTTATCACGCGGGACAGGTAACACTGAAGCTTTCTTT
TRBD1,NA,TRBV12-5,14,TRBJ2-7,CASGHTTGSDEQYF,TGTGCTAGTGGTCACACGACAGGGAGCGACGAGCAGTACTTC
NA,NA,TRBV5-1,15,TRBJ2-1,CASSLRAGDYNEQFF,TGCGCCAGCAGCTTGCGAGCGGGCGATTACAATGAGCAGTTCTTC
TRBD2,NA,TRBV24-1,14,TRBJ2-5,CATSDRGGKETQYF,TGTGCCACCAGTGATCGGGGGGGCAAAGAGACCCAGTACTTC
NA,NA,TRBV9,16,TRBJ2-1,CASSVVPSSSYNEQFF,TGTGCCAGCAGCGTAGTCCCGTCCAGCTCCTACAATGAGCAGTTCTTC
TRBD1,NA,TRBV6-2/TRBV6-3,14,TRBJ1-2,CASSYRGTGYGYTF,TGTGCCAGCAGTTACCGGGGGACAGGCTATGGCTACACCTTC
NA,few,TRBV2,16,TRBJ2-7,CASSEALWAGNYEQYF,TGTGCCAGCAGTGAAGCACTCTGGGCGGGGAACTACGAGCAGTACTTC
NA,NA,TRBV28,13,TRBJ1-1,CASRARGNTEAFF,TGTGCCAGCAGGGCCCGGGGGAACACTGAAGCTTTCTTT
NA,NA,TRBV4-3,16,TRBJ1-2,CASSQDTAAQYYGYTF,TGCGCCAGCAGCCAAGATACGGCAGCGCAGTACTATGGCTACACCTTC